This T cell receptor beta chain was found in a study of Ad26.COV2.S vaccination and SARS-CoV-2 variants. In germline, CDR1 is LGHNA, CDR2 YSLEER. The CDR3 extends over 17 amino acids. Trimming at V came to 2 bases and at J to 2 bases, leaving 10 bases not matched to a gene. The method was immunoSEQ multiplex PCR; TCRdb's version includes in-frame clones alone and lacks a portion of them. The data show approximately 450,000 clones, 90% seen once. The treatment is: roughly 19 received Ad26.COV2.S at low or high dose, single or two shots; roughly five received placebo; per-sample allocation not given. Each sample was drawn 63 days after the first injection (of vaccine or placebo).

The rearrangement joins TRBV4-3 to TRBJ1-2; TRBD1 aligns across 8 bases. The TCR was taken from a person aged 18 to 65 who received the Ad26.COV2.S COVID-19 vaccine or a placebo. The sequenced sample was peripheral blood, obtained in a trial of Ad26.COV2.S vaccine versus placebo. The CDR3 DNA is TGCGCCAGCAGCCAAACCAGACAGGGGTTCATAAACTATGGCTACACCTTC. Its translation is CASSQTRQGFINYGYTF.